This TCR beta chain was found in a study of CD8 T cells in ankylosing spondylitis. There are a few counts of this clonotype. The antigen remains undetermined. Using its own MiXCR run on the 5' RACE reads, TCRdb lists one record per CDR3 protein. The table shows roughly 300,000 distinct CDR3 sequences, with around 7.6% occurring only once. CDR1 and CDR2 (germline): DFQATT, SNEGSKA (reference sequence). The CDR3 runs 13 residues. Trimming left V 2 bases short and J 8 bases short, with 12 bases between. Overall study results and limits: Made up of about eight highly homologous variants, a TCR beta motif appeared characteristic of ankylosing spondylitis blood. Earlier authors reported some of these motif variants in reactive arthritis synovial fluid and blood. Reportedly, significant enrichment of disease-linked clones occurred in matched ankylosing spondylitis synovial fluid.

This TCR derives from a male donor with ankylosing spondylitis. The J gene is TRBJ1-4, the V gene TRBV20-1; D is unclear. The specimen was blood, either unsorted or a sorted T cell fraction (not recorded which). DNA for the CDR3: TGCAGTGCTAGATATTCCGTTGGGGAAAAACTGTTTTTT. Its protein product is CSARYSVGEKLFF.